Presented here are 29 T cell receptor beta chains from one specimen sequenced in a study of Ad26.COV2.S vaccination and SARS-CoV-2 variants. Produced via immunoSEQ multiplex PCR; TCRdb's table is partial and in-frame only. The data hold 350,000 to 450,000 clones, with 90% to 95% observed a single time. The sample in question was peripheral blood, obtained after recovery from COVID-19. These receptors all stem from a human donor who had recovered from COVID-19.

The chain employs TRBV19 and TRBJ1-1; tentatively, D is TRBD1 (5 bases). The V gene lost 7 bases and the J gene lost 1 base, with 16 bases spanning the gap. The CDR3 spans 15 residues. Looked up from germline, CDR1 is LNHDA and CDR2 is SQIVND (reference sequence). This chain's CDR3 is CASKEAGLRNTEAFF. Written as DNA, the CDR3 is TGTGCCAGTAAGGAGGCAGGGTTGAGGAACACTGAAGCTTTCTTT.

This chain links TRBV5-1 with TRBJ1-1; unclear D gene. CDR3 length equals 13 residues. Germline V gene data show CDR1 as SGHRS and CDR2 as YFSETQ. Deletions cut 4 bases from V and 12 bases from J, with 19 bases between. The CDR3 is CASSRADYFGTFF. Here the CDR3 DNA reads TGCGCCAGCAGCCGGGCGGATTATTTTGGGACTTTCTTT.

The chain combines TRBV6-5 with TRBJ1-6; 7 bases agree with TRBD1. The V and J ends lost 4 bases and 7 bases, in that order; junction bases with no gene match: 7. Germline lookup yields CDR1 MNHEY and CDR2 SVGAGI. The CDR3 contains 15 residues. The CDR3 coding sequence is TGTGCCAGCAGTTCCCGGGACAGTGGGAATTCACCCCTCCACTTT. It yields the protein CASSSRDSGNSPLHF.

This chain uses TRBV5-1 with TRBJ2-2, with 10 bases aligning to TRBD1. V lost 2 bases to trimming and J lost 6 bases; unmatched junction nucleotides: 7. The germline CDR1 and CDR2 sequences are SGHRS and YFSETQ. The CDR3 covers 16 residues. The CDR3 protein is CASSLTTGGRPGELFF. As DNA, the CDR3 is TGCGCCAGCAGCTTAACGACAGGGGGCAGGCCCGGGGAGCTGTTTTTT.

Written as DNA, the CDR3 is TGTGCCAGCAGCAAGGGACAGGGGGCGGATTTCGGAGCTTTCTTT. Translated, it gives CASSKGQGADFGAFF. V is TRBV5-6 and J is TRBJ1-1; 12 bases fit TRBD1. Germline V gene data show CDR1 as SGHDT and CDR2 as YYEEEE. There are 15 residues in the CDR3. The trim removed 4 bases at V and 10 bases at J, leaving 11 bases unmatched.

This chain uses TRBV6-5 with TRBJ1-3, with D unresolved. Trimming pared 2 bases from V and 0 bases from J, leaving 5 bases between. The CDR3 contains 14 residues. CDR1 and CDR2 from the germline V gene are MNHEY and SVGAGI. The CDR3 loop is CASSYDLSGNTIYF. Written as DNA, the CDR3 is TGTGCCAGCAGTTACGACCTCTCTGGAAACACCATATATTTT.

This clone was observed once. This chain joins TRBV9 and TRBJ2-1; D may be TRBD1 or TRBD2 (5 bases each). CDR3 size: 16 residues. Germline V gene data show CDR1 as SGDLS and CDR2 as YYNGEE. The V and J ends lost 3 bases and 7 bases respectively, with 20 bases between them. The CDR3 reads CASSANRDPVTNEQFF. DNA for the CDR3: TGTGCCAGCAGCGCGAACCGGGACCCAGTCACAAATGAGCAGTTCTTC.

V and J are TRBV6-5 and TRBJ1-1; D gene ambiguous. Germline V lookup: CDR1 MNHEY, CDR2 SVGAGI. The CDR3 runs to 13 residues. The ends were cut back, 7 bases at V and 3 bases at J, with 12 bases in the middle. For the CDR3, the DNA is TGTGCCAGCACCATGACAAGGGACACTGAAGCTTTCTTT. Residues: CASTMTRDTEAFF.

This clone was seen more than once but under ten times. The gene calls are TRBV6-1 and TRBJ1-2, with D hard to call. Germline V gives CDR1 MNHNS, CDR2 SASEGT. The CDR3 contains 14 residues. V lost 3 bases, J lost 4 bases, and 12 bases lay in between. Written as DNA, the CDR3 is TGTGCCAGCAGTGAGAGGAGTCAAACCTATGGCTACACCTTC. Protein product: CASSERSQTYGYTF.

The CDR3 sequence is CASSQRDRTNYGYTF. The CDR3 DNA sequence: TGCGCCAGCAGCCAAAGGGACCGCACTAACTATGGCTACACCTTC. This sequence joins TRBV4-1 and TRBJ1-2, with D possibly being TRBD1 (5 bases). Trimming shortened V by 2 bases and J by 0 bases, and 10 bases separated the two germline ends. Per germline, CDR1 MGHRA and CDR2 YSYEKL. This CDR3 is built from 15 residues.

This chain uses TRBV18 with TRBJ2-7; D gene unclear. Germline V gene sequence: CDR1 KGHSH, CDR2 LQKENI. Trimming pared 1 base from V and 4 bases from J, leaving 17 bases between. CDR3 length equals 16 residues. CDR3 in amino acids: CASSPRNRASSYEQYF. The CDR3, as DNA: TGTGCCAGCTCACCACGAAATCGGGCAAGCTCATACGAGCAGTACTTC.

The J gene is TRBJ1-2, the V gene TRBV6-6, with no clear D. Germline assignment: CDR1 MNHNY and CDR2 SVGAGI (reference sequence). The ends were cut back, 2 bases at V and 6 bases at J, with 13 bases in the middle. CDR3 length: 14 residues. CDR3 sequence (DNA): TGTGCCAGCAGTTACGCCCTGGTGGGGAATGGCTACACCTTC. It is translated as CASSYALVGNGYTF.

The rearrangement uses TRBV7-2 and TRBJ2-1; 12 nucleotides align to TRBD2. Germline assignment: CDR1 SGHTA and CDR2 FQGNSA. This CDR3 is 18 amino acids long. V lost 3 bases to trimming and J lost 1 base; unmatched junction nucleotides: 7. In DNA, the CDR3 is TGTGCCAGCAGCTTCCTAGCGGGGGGGCCACGGTCCTACAATGAGCAGTTCTTC. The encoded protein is CASSFLAGGPRSYNEQFF.

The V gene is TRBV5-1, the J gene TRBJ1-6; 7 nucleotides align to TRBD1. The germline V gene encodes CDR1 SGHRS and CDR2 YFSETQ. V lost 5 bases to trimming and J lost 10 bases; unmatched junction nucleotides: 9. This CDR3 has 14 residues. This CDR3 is CASRIKQGSSPLHF. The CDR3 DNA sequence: TGCGCCAGCAGAATTAAACAGGGGTCGTCACCCCTCCACTTT.

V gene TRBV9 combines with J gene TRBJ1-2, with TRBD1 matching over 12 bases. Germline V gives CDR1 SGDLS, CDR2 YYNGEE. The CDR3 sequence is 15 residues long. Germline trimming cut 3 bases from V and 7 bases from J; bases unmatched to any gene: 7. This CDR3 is CASSAGDRGQFGYTF. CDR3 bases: TGTGCCAGCAGCGCCGGGGACAGGGGGCAATTTGGCTACACCTTC.

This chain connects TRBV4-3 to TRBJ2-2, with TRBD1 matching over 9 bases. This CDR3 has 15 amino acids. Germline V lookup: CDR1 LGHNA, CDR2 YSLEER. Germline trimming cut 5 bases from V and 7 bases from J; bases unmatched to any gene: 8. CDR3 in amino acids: CASSLGTGYNGELFF. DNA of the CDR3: TGCGCCAGCAGCTTAGGGACAGGGTATAACGGGGAGCTGTTTTTT.

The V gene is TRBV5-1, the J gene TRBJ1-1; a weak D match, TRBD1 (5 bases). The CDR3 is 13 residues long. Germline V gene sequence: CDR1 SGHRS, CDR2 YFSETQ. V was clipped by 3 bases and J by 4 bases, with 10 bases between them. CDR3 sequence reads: CASSSRGGTEAFF. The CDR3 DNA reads TGCGCCAGCAGCTCGAGGGGTGGCACTGAAGCTTTCTTT.

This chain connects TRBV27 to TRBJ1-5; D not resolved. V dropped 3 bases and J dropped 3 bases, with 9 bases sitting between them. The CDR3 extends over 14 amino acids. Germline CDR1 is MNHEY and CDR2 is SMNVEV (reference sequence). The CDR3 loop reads CASSLEQYNQPQHF. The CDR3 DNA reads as TGTGCCAGCAGTTTGGAACAGTACAATCAGCCCCAGCATTTT.

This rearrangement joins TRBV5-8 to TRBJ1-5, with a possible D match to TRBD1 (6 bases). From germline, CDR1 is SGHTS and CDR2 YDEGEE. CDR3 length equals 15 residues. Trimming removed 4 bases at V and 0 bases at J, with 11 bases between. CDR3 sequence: CASSIGQNSNQPQHF. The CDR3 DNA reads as TGTGCCAGCAGCATCGGACAGAATAGCAATCAGCCCCAGCATTTT. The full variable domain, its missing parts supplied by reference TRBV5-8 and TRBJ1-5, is EAGVTQSPTHLIKTRGQQATLRCSPISGHTSVYWYQQALGLGLQFLLWYDEGEERNRGNFPPRFSGRQFPNYSSELNVNALELEDSALYLCASSIGQNSNQPQHFGDGTRLSIL.

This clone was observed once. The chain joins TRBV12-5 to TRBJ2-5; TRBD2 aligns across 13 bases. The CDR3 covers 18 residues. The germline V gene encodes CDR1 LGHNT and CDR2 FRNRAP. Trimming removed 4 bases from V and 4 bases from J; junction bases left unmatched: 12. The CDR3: CASGSGTSGALGVETQYF. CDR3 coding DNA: TGTGCTAGTGGTTCGGGGACTAGCGGGGCCCTGGGCGTAGAGACCCAGTACTTC.

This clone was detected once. The CDR3 DNA reads TGTGCCAGTAGTATTCGGCGGTCCGTAGGGTCCTACAATGAGCAGTTCTTC. Translating it yields CASSIRRSVGSYNEQFF. The genes are TRBV19 and TRBJ2-1, with D unresolved. The ends were cut back, 3 bases at V and 1 base at J, with 16 bases in the middle. CDR3 length equals 17 residues. From germline, CDR1 is LNHDA and CDR2 SQIVND (reference sequence).

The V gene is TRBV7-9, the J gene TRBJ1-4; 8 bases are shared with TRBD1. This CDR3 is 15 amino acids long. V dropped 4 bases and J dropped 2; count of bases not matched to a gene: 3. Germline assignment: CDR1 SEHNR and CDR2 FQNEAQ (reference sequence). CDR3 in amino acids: CASSSSGGTNEKLFF. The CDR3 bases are TGTGCCAGCAGCTCTTCAGGGGGCACTAATGAAAAACTGTTTTTT. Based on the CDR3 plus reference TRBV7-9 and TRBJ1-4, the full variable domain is DTGVSQNPRHKITKRGQNVTFRCDPISEHNRLYWYRQTLGQGPEFLTYFQNEAQLEKSRLLSDRFSAERPKGSFSTLEIQRTEQGDSAMYLCASSSSGGTNEKLFFGSGTQLSVL.

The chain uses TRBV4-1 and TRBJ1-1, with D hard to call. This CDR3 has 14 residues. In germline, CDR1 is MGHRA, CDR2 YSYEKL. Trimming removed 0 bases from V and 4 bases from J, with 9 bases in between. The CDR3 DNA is TGCGCCAGCAGCCAAGATGCTCGGGGCACTGAAGCTTTCTTT. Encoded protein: CASSQDARGTEAFF.

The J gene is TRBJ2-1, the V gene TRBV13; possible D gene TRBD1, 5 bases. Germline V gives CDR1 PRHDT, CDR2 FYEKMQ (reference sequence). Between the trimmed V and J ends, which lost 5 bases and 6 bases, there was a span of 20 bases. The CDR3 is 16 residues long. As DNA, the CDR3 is TGTGCCAGCAGCCATTACAGCAGGGTTGGTAGCAATGAGCAGTTCTTC. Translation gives CASSHYSRVGSNEQFF.

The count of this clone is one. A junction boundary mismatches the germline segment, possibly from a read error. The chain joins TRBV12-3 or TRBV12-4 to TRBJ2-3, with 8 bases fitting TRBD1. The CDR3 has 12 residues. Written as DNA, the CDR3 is TGTGCCAGCAGTTTAGGTCGGCAGGGGGCGGATTTT. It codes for CASSLGRQGADF.

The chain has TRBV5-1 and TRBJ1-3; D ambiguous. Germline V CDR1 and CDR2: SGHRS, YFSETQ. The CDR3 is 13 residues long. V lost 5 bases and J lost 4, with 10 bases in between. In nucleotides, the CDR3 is TGCGCCAGCAGTGACACCTCCGGAAACACCATATATTTT. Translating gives CASSDTSGNTIYF.

The CDR3 here is CASSNLMKFGEQFF. The CDR3 bases are TGTGCCAGCAGCAATCTTATGAAGTTCGGTGAGCAGTTCTTC. The chain joins TRBV11-2 to TRBJ2-1; D not resolved. CDR1 is SGHAT, CDR2 FQNNGV, per germline. The V end lost 5 bases, the J end lost 9 bases, and 17 bases lay between the germline ends. The CDR3 consists of 14 residues.

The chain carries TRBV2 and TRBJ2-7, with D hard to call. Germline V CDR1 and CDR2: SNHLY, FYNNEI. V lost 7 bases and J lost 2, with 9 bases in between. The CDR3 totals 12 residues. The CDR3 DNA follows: TGTGCCAGCATGGGAAGGCCCTACGAGCAGTACTTC. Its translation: CASMGRPYEQYF.

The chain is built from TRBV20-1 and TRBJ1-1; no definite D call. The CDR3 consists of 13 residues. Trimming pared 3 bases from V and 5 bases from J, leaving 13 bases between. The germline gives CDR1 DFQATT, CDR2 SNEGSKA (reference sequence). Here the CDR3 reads CSASVRGWTEAFF. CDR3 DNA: TGCAGTGCTAGTGTCCGGGGTTGGACTGAAGCTTTCTTT.